This T cell receptor beta chain was documented in a study of OX40 agonist ivuxolimab in advanced cancers. Background on the study: Every 2 weeks, ivuxolimab was infused into the patients intravenously at between 0.01 and 10 mg/kg. Patients in dose escalation had liver, melanoma, kidney or head and neck cancers. Study-wide points: Fewer expanded clones were found on average in CD4+ than in CD8+ T cells.

Germline-derived CDR1 and CDR2 are GTSNPN and SVGIG (reference sequence). Trimming removed 4 bases from V and 5 bases from J, with 14 bases in between. The CDR3 is 13 amino acids. The protocol was immunoSEQ multiplex PCR, while the TCRdb copy is restricted to in-frame clones and leaves out a portion. This sample has around 84,000 clones; about 81% occur once, and the top ten carry around 7.5%. Comment on this clone: Its specificity is unknown.

The starting material was CD4+ or CD8+ T cells sorted from blood, obtained in a trial of the OX40 agonist ivuxolimab. V is TRBV30 and J is TRBJ1-1; D call uncertain. The sequence was collected from an adult with an advanced solid tumor such as melanoma, head and neck, liver or kidney cancer. This CDR3 is CAWNHLRATEAFF. The CDR3, as DNA: TGTGCCTGGAATCACCTGAGGGCAACTGAAGCTTTCTTT.